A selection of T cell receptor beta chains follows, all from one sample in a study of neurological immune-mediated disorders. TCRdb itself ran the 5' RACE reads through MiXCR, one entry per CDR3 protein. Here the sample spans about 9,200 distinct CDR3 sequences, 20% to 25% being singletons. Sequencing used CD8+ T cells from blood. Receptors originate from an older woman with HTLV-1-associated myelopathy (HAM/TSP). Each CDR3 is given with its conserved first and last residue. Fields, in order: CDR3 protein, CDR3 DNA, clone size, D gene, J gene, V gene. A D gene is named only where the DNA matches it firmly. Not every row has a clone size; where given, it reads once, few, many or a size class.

CDR3aa: CASSEEQGRGPSYEQYF
CDR3nt: TGTGCCAGCAGTGAAGAGCAGGGGAGGGGCCCCTCCTACGAGCAGTACTTC
abundance: many
d_gene: NA
j_gene: TRBJ2-7
v_gene: TRBV2

CDR3aa: CASSIDSMNTEAFF
CDR3nt: TGTGCCAGCAGCATAGACAGTATGAACACTGAAGCTTTCTTT
abundance: many
d_gene: NA
j_gene: TRBJ1-1
v_gene: TRBV7-9

CDR3aa: CSALGRDSYEQYF
CDR3nt: TGCAGTGCCCTAGGGAGGGACTCCTACGAGCAGTACTTC
abundance: many
d_gene: TRBD2
j_gene: TRBJ2-7
v_gene: TRBV20-1

CDR3aa: CASSRGQGRPYEQYF
CDR3nt: TGTGCCAGCAGCCGAGGACAGGGAAGGCCCTACGAGCAGTACTTC
abundance: few
d_gene: TRBD1
j_gene: TRBJ2-7
v_gene: TRBV14

CDR3aa: CASSYSMAPNEKLFF
CDR3nt: TGTGCCAGCAGTTACTCGATGGCACCTAATGAAAAACTGTTTTTT
abundance: many
d_gene: NA
j_gene: TRBJ1-4
v_gene: TRBV6-5

CDR3aa: CASSSQGLGGELFF
CDR3nt: TGCGCCAGCAGCTCGCAGGGGCTAGGCGGGGAGCTGTTTTTT
abundance: many
d_gene: NA
j_gene: TRBJ2-2
v_gene: TRBV5-1

CDR3aa: CASSLVGYEQYF
CDR3nt: TGCGCCAGCAGCTTGGTGGGTTACGAGCAGTACTTC
abundance: many
d_gene: NA
j_gene: TRBJ2-7
v_gene: TRBV5-1

CDR3aa: CASSFNRVYEQYF
CDR3nt: TGTGCCAGCAGTTTTAACAGGGTCTACGAGCAGTACTTC
abundance: many
d_gene: NA
j_gene: TRBJ2-7
v_gene: TRBV27

CDR3aa: CASSYQGTGSYEQYF
CDR3nt: TGTGCCAGCAGTTACCAGGGGACAGGGAGCTACGAGCAGTACTTC
abundance: medium-sized
d_gene: TRBD1
j_gene: TRBJ2-7
v_gene: TRBV6-2/TRBV6-3

CDR3aa: CASSYGQKGASTEAFF
CDR3nt: TGCGCCAGCAGCTATGGACAGAAGGGGGCTAGCACTGAAGCTTTCTTT
abundance: medium-sized
d_gene: TRBD1
j_gene: TRBJ1-1
v_gene: TRBV5-1

CDR3aa: CATKLGGSYNEQFFGPGTNSPLHF
CDR3nt: NA
abundance: NA
d_gene: NA
j_gene: TRBJ1-6
v_gene: TRBV27

CDR3aa: CASSSTNTGELFF
CDR3nt: TGTGCCAGCAGTTCTACGAACACCGGGGAGCTGTTTTTT
abundance: many
d_gene: NA
j_gene: TRBJ2-2
v_gene: TRBV27

CDR3aa: CSASDMNTEAFF
CDR3nt: TGCAGTGCCAGCGATATGAACACTGAAGCTTTCTTT
abundance: medium-sized
d_gene: NA
j_gene: TRBJ1-1
v_gene: TRBV20-1

CDR3aa: CSAREGGADTQYF
CDR3nt: TGCAGTGCTAGAGAAGGGGGGGCAGATACGCAGTATTTT
abundance: NA
d_gene: NA
j_gene: TRBJ2-3
v_gene: TRBV20-1

CDR3aa: CSVPDRGGYGYTF
CDR3nt: TGCAGCGTTCCCGACAGGGGCGGCTATGGCTACACCTTC
abundance: many
d_gene: TRBD1
j_gene: TRBJ1-2
v_gene: TRBV29-1

CDR3aa: CASSQNGWGNIQYF
CDR3nt: TGCGCCAGCAGCCAAAACGGCTGGGGGAACATTCAGTACTTC
abundance: many
d_gene: NA
j_gene: TRBJ2-4
v_gene: TRBV4-1

CDR3aa: CASSGGGAGSYEQYF
CDR3nt: TGCGCCAGCTCAGGAGGGGGGGCAGGATCCTACGAGCAGTACTTC
abundance: NA
d_gene: NA
j_gene: TRBJ2-7
v_gene: TRBV5-1

CDR3aa: CASSLYRGMRQPQHF
CDR3nt: TGTGCCAGCAGCCTTTACAGGGGAATGCGCCAGCCCCAGCATTTT
abundance: many
d_gene: TRBD1
j_gene: TRBJ1-5
v_gene: TRBV7-8

CDR3aa: CASSQGQGAGNQPQHF
CDR3nt: TGCGCCAGCAGCCAAGGACAGGGGGCTGGGAATCAGCCCCAGCATTTT
abundance: many
d_gene: TRBD1
j_gene: TRBJ1-5
v_gene: TRBV4-1

CDR3aa: CASSYGESYEQYF
CDR3nt: TGTGCCAGCAGTTACGGGGAATCCTACGAGCAGTACTTC
abundance: many
d_gene: NA
j_gene: TRBJ2-7
v_gene: TRBV6-5

CDR3aa: CASSGWEVTVELFF
CDR3nt: TGTGCCAGCAGCGGGTGGGAAGTTACCGTGGAGCTGTTTTTT
abundance: NA
d_gene: NA
j_gene: TRBJ2-2
v_gene: TRBV9

CDR3aa: CSAPPGGAVDYGYTF
CDR3nt: TGCAGTGCTCCCCCTGGGGGGGCAGTTGACTATGGCTACACCTTC
abundance: many
d_gene: NA
j_gene: TRBJ1-2
v_gene: TRBV20-1

CDR3aa: CASSELAGRADTQYF
CDR3nt: TGTGCCAGCAGTGAACTAGCGGGGAGGGCAGATACGCAGTATTTT
abundance: few
d_gene: TRBD2
j_gene: TRBJ2-3
v_gene: TRBV6-1

CDR3aa: CASSYGSVGYEQYF
CDR3nt: TGTGCCAGCAGTTACGGCTCAGTAGGATACGAGCAGTACTTC
abundance: many
d_gene: NA
j_gene: TRBJ2-7
v_gene: TRBV6-5

CDR3aa: CASRSGSGQPQHF
CDR3nt: TGTGCCAGTAGGTCGGGGAGTGGTCAGCCCCAGCATTTT
abundance: NA
d_gene: NA
j_gene: TRBJ1-5
v_gene: TRBV19

CDR3aa: CASSLEGRGTHEQYF
CDR3nt: TGCGCCAGCAGCTTGGAAGGCAGGGGGACCCACGAGCAGTACTTC
abundance: many
d_gene: TRBD1
j_gene: TRBJ2-7
v_gene: TRBV5-1

CDR3aa: CASSQGGETEAFF
CDR3nt: TGCGCCAGCAGCCAAGGGGGGGAAACTGAAGCTTTCTTT
abundance: many
d_gene: NA
j_gene: TRBJ1-1
v_gene: TRBV4-1

CDR3aa: CASSSGQGYEQYF
CDR3nt: TGTGCCAGCAGTTCGGGACAGGGCTACGAGCAGTACTTC
abundance: many
d_gene: TRBD1
j_gene: TRBJ2-7
v_gene: TRBV6-5

CDR3aa: CASPPVGELTNTEAFF
CDR3nt: TGTGCCAGTCCTCCCGTAGGGGAGCTTACGAACACTGAAGCTTTCTTT
abundance: many
d_gene: NA
j_gene: TRBJ1-1
v_gene: TRBV19

CDR3aa: CSVDRDMNTEAFF
CDR3nt: TGCAGTGTCGACAGGGACATGAACACTGAAGCTTTCTTT
abundance: many
d_gene: TRBD1
j_gene: TRBJ1-1
v_gene: TRBV20-1

CDR3aa: CASSFHVRVRDTEAFF
CDR3nt: TGTGCCAGCAGCTTTCACGTCAGGGTTAGGGACACTGAAGCTTTCTTT
abundance: many
d_gene: NA
j_gene: TRBJ1-1
v_gene: TRBV7-9

CDR3aa: CASSASGGAWAYNEQFF
CDR3nt: TGCGCCAGCTCGGCTAGCGGGGGGGCCTGGGCCTACAATGAGCAGTTCTTC
abundance: once
d_gene: TRBD2
j_gene: TRBJ2-1
v_gene: TRBV5-1

CDR3aa: CASSSSSYEQYF
CDR3nt: TGTGCCAGCAGTTCATCCTCCTACGAGCAGTACTTC
abundance: many
d_gene: NA
j_gene: TRBJ2-7
v_gene: TRBV27

CDR3aa: CSARWTGGPYNEQFF
CDR3nt: TGCAGTGCTAGGTGGACAGGGGGCCCCTACAATGAGCAGTTCTTC
abundance: many
d_gene: TRBD1
j_gene: TRBJ2-1
v_gene: TRBV20-1

CDR3aa: CASSLASHIEAFF
CDR3nt: TGCGCCAGCAGCTTGGCCTCCCACATTGAAGCTTTCTTT
abundance: NA
d_gene: NA
j_gene: TRBJ1-1
v_gene: TRBV5-1

CDR3aa: CSAEGRGKGTTEAFF
CDR3nt: TGCAGTGCTGAAGGGAGGGGTAAGGGGACCACTGAAGCTTTCTTT
abundance: NA
d_gene: NA
j_gene: TRBJ1-1
v_gene: TRBV20-1

CDR3aa: CASSYSGTGVRLFGYTF
CDR3nt: TGTGCCAGCAGTTACTCAGGGACAGGGGTCCGGCTCTTTGGCTACACCTTC
abundance: NA
d_gene: TRBD1
j_gene: TRBJ1-2
v_gene: TRBV6-6

CDR3aa: CSARDLMGRGDTDTQYF
CDR3nt: TGCAGTGCTAGAGATTTGATGGGCAGGGGAGACACAGATACGCAGTATTTT
abundance: few
d_gene: NA
j_gene: TRBJ2-3
v_gene: TRBV20-1

CDR3aa: CASSQAGTVERNTEAFF
CDR3nt: TGCGCCAGCAGCCAGGCTGGGACAGTGGAGAGGAACACTGAAGCTTTCTTT
abundance: many
d_gene: TRBD1
j_gene: TRBJ1-1
v_gene: TRBV4-1

CDR3aa: CASSHGAAYEQFF
CDR3nt: TGTGCCAGCAGTCACGGGGCGGCCTATGAGCAGTTCTTC
abundance: medium-sized
d_gene: NA
j_gene: TRBJ2-1
v_gene: TRBV12-3/TRBV12-4

CDR3aa: CASKLAGARGTQYF
CDR3nt: TGTGCCAGCAAACTAGCGGGGGCCCGAGGTACGCAGTATTTT
abundance: many
d_gene: TRBD2
j_gene: TRBJ2-3
v_gene: TRBV6-1

CDR3aa: CASSMVHDPGNQPQHF
CDR3nt: TGTGCCAGTAGTATGGTCCACGACCCAGGGAATCAGCCCCAGCATTTT
abundance: many
d_gene: NA
j_gene: TRBJ1-5
v_gene: TRBV19

CDR3aa: CASSLGQGEWNEQFF
CDR3nt: TGCGCCAGCAGCTTGGGTCAGGGGGAGTGGAATGAGCAGTTCTTC
abundance: medium-sized
d_gene: TRBD1
j_gene: TRBJ2-1
v_gene: TRBV5-1

CDR3aa: CASKPGSEGDYEQYF
CDR3nt: TGTGCCAGCAAACCGGGATCCGAAGGGGACTACGAGCAGTACTTC
abundance: many
d_gene: NA
j_gene: TRBJ2-7
v_gene: TRBV5-5

CDR3aa: CASSYGQNYGYTF
CDR3nt: TGTGCCAGCAGTTACGGGCAGAACTATGGCTACACCTTC
abundance: medium-sized
d_gene: NA
j_gene: TRBJ1-2
v_gene: TRBV6-5

CDR3aa: CASSASLVTSGYGYTF
CDR3nt: TGTGCCAGCAGCGCTTCCCTAGTCACAAGTGGATATGGCTACACCTTC
abundance: many
d_gene: NA
j_gene: TRBJ1-2
v_gene: TRBV2

CDR3aa: CASSAGGARYEQYF
CDR3nt: TGTGCCAGCAGCGCCGGGGGGGCCCGCTACGAGCAGTACTTC
abundance: NA
d_gene: TRBD2
j_gene: TRBJ2-7
v_gene: TRBV9

CDR3aa: CASSESEVFGYTF
CDR3nt: TGCGCCAGCAGTGAGTCGGAGGTCTTTGGCTACACCTTC
abundance: NA
d_gene: NA
j_gene: TRBJ1-2
v_gene: TRBV10-2

CDR3aa: CASSQEDSWAYEQYF
CDR3nt: TGCGCCAGCAGCCAAGAAGATAGCTGGGCCTACGAGCAGTACTTC
abundance: many
d_gene: NA
j_gene: TRBJ2-7
v_gene: TRBV4-1

CDR3aa: CASSLTGTSSNEQFF
CDR3nt: TGTGCCAGCAGTTTAACCGGGACTAGCTCCAATGAGCAGTTCTTC
abundance: NA
d_gene: TRBD2
j_gene: TRBJ2-1
v_gene: TRBV6-5

CDR3aa: CASSVETGRGGGYTF
CDR3nt: TGTGCCAGCAGCGTAGAGACCGGGCGCGGAGGTGGCTACACCTTC
abundance: many
d_gene: NA
j_gene: TRBJ1-2
v_gene: TRBV9

CDR3aa: CASSLSRINGYTF
CDR3nt: TGTGCCAGCAGCTTGAGCAGGATAAATGGCTACACCTTC
abundance: many
d_gene: NA
j_gene: TRBJ1-2
v_gene: TRBV5-4

CDR3aa: CASSFPTSGAYNEQFF
CDR3nt: TGCGCCAGCAGCTTCCCGACTAGCGGCGCCTACAATGAGCAGTTCTTC
abundance: NA
d_gene: TRBD2
j_gene: TRBJ2-1
v_gene: TRBV5-1

CDR3aa: CATSARGSTDTQYF
CDR3nt: TGTGCCACCAGTGCGAGGGGATCCACAGATACGCAGTATTTT
abundance: NA
d_gene: NA
j_gene: TRBJ2-3
v_gene: TRBV24-1

CDR3aa: CASSPNYSMGTDTKYF
CDR3nt: TGTGCCAGCAGTCCCAATTATTCTATGGGCACAGATACGAAGTATTTT
abundance: NA
d_gene: NA
j_gene: TRBJ2-3
v_gene: TRBV27

CDR3aa: CASSLGRTDYGYTF
CDR3nt: TGCGCCAGCAGCTTGGGAAGGACGGACTATGGCTACACATTC
abundance: NA
d_gene: NA
j_gene: TRBJ1-2
v_gene: TRBV5-1

CDR3aa: CASSFGAGSYEQYF
CDR3nt: TGCGCCAGCAGCTTTGGAGCAGGCTCGTACGAGCAGTACTTC
abundance: medium-sized
d_gene: NA
j_gene: TRBJ2-7
v_gene: TRBV5-1

CDR3aa: CSVQGAHGANVLTF
CDR3nt: TGCAGCGTGCAGGGGGCGCACGGGGCCAACGTCCTGACTTTC
abundance: medium-sized
d_gene: TRBD1
j_gene: TRBJ2-6
v_gene: TRBV29-1

CDR3aa: CASSLGDNEQFF
CDR3nt: TGCGCCAGCAGCTTGGGCGACAATGAGCAGTTCTTC
abundance: medium-sized
d_gene: NA
j_gene: TRBJ2-1
v_gene: TRBV5-1